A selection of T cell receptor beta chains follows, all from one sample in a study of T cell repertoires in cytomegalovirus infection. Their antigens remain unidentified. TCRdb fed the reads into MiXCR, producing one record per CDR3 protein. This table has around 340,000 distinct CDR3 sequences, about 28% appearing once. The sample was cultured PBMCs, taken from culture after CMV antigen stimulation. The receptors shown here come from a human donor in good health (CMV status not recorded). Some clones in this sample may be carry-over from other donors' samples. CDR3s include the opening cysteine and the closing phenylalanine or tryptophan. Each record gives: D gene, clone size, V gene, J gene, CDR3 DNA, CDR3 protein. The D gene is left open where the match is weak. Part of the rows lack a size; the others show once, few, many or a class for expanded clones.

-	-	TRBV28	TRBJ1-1	TGTGCCAGCAGTTTAAATTATCCTAGGTGGGGCGACACTCAACTGAACACTGAAGCTTTCTTT	CASSLNYPRWGDTQLNTEAFF
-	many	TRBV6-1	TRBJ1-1	TGTGCCAGCAGTGAAGACGGGAGACTGAACACTGAAGCTTTCTTT	CASSEDGRLNTEAFF
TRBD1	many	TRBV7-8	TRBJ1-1	TGTGCCAGCAGCCAAGGGACAGGTTTGAACACTGAAGCTTTCTTT	CASSQGTGLNTEAFF
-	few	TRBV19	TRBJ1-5	TGTGCCAGTACCCCAGTGGGCTATAGCAATCAGCCCCAGCATTTT	CASTPVGYSNQPQHF
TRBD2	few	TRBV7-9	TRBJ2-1	TGTGCCAGCAGCAGGAGCGGGGGGGCTACAAATGAGCAGTTCTTC	CASSRSGGATNEQFF
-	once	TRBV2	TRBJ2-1	TGTGCCAGCAGGTACCAAGGAGGGAACAATGAGCAGTTCTTC	CASRYQGGNNEQFF
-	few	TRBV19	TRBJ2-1	TGTGCCAGTAGTATGCGACGGATCTACAATGAGCAGTTCTTC	CASSMRRIYNEQFF
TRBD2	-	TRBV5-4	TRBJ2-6	TGTGCCAGCAGCCGGGGACTAGCGGGGTTCTCTGGGGCCAACGTCCTGACTTTC	CASSRGLAGFSGANVLTF
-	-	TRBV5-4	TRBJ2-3	TGTGCCAGCAGCTTGGGGGGGCTCGGAAGAGATACGCAGTATTTT	CASSLGGLGRDTQYF
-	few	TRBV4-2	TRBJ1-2	TGTGCCAGCAGCCAAGGGGGGGATTCGCGCGGCTACACCTTC	CASSQGGDSRGYTF
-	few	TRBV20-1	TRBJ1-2	TGCAGTGCTAGAGGGGATAACTATGGCTACACCTTC	CSARGDNYGYTF
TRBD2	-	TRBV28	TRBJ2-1	TGTGCCAGCAGTCTCTTCGGCGGGAGGCTTGGGAATGAGCAGTTCTTC	CASSLFGGRLGNEQFF
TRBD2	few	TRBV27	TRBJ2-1	TGTGCCAGCAGTTTATCGGGCGGGGGGATAAGGAATGAGCAGTTCTTC	CASSLSGGGIRNEQFF
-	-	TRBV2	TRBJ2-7	TGTGCCAGCAGTGTGATCTCCTACGAGCAGTACTTC	CASSVISYEQYF
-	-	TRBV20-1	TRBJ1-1	TGCAGTGCTAGAAAAACAGGGAGTGAAGCTTTCTTT	CSARKTGSEAFF
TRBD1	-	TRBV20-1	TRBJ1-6	TGCAGTGCGACCCGACAAATGGACAGGGCGGGATTGAATTCACCCCTCCACTTT	CSATRQMDRAGLNSPLHF
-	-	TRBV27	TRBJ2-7	TGTGCCAGCAGTCCACCGGGACACCTACCCTACGAGCAGTACTTC	CASSPPGHLPYEQYF
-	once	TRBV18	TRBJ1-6	TGTGCCAGCTCACCACGGACAGAATCTAATTCACCCCTCCACTTT	CASSPRTESNSPLHF
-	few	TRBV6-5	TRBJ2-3	TGTGCCAGCAGTTACTCGACCGGTCAACTCACAGATACGCAGTATTTT	CASSYSTGQLTDTQYF
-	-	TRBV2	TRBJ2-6	TGTGCCAGCACCGGAAGGGGGGCCAACGTCCTGACTTTC	CASTGRGANVLTF
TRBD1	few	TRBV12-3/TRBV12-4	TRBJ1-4	TGTGCCAGCAGTACAGGGGCTAATGAAAAACTGTTTTTT	CASSTGANEKLFF
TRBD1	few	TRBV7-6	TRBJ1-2	TGTGCCAGCAGCTTAGGCCCACAGGGGGCGAAGAATGGCTACACCTTC	CASSLGPQGAKNGYTF
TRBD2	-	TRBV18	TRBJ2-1	TGTGCCAGCTCAACGGGACTAGCGGGAGTTTCCTACAATGAGCAGTTCTTC	CASSTGLAGVSYNEQFF
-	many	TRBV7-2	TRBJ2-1	TGTGCCAGCAGCTTAGCCCGAAATGAGCAGTTCTTC	CASSLARNEQFF
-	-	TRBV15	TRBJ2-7	TGTGCCACCAGCAGGAGAAGTGGCAGGGCGGGCGAGCAGTACTTC	CATSRRSGRAGEQYF
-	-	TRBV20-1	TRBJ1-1	TGCAGTGCTAGAGGGCAGCTGAACACTGAAGCTTTCTTT	CSARGQLNTEAFF
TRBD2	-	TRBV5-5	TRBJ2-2	TGTGCCAGCAGCGCCGAACTAGCGGGGGGGCTCTTAACCGGGGAGCTGTTTTTT	CASSAELAGGLLTGELFF
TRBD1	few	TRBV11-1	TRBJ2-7	TGTGCCAGCAGCCCTACCGACAGGGGAAGGACCTACGAGCAGTACTTC	CASSPTDRGRTYEQYF
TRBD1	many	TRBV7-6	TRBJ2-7	TGTGCCAGCAGCTCCTCAGGGGGTGCCTACGAGCAGTACTTC	CASSSSGGAYEQYF
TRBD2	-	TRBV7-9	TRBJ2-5	TGTGCCAGCAGCTTCAGACTAGCGGGGTCCGGTGAGACCCAGTACTTC	CASSFRLAGSGETQYF
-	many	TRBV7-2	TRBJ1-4	TGTGCCAGCAGCCTATGGTCCCCGAAGGACAGACGACTCGCAACTAATGAAAAACTGTTTTTT	CASSLWSPKDRRLATNEKLFF
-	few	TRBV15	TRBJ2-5	TGTGCCACCAGCAGAGAGAAACCCCCGGGGTTCCAAGAGACCCAGTACTTC	CATSREKPPGFQETQYF
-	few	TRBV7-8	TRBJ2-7	TGTGCCACGAGACCACACCGGTCCTACGAGCAGTACTTC	CATRPHRSYEQYF
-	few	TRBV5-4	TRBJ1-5	TGTGCCAGCAGCTTAAACGGGGGGGGTAGCAATCAGCCCCAGCATTTT	CASSLNGGGSNQPQHF
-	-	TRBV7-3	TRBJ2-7	TGTGCCAGCAGCTTTCAAGGCCCCCTGGACGAGCAGTACTTC	CASSFQGPLDEQYF
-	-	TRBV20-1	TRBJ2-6	TGCAGTGCTCTCGTCCCAGGGGAGACTGGGGCCAACGTCCTGACTTTC	CSALVPGETGANVLTF
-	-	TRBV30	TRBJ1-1	TGTGCCTGGAGTCCGCCGGGGGACACTGAAGCTTTCTTT	CAWSPPGDTEAFF
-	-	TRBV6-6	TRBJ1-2	TGTGCCAGCAGTTACTCGAGTCAGAACTATGGCTACACCTTC	CASSYSSQNYGYTF
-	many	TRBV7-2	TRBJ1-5	TGTGCCAGCAGCTCACAGGAATATAGCAATCAGCCCCAGCATTTT	CASSSQEYSNQPQHF
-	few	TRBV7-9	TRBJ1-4	TGTGCCAGCAGCCTATGGGGTTCAAAAAGGACAACTAATGAAAAACTGTTTTTT	CASSLWGSKRTTNEKLFF